This entry lists 13 T cell receptor beta chains sequenced from one sample in a study of blood T cell repertoires in COVID-19. Profiled with immunoSEQ multiplex PCR; TCRdb holds only in-frame clones, not every one. The sample shows approximately 270,000 clones, 70% to 90% of them seen only once. The sequenced sample was PBMCs or T cells enriched from blood (not recorded which). All receptors come from a man aged 40-49 years who had recovered from COVID-19.

The rearrangement links TRBV5-5 to TRBJ2-7, with D perhaps TRBD1 (5 bases). V was cut by 1 base and J by 0 bases, with 8 bases left in between. This CDR3 has 14 residues. The germline CDR1 and CDR2 sequences are SGHKS and YYEKEE (reference sequence). Here the CDR3 reads CASSLSDSSYEQYF. CDR3 DNA sequence: TGTGCCAGCAGCTTGAGCGACAGCTCCTACGAGCAGTACTTC.

The rearrangement links TRBV5-4 to TRBJ1-2; D is undetermined. The CDR3 totals 12 residues. From germline, CDR1 is SGHNT and CDR2 YYREEE (reference sequence). Trimming removed 0 bases from V and 13 bases from J, with 13 bases in between. For the CDR3, the DNA is TGTGCCAGCAGCTTGGACGGTAGTGTCCTCACCTTC. It yields the protein CASSLDGSVLTF.

The chain links TRBV19 to TRBJ1-6; the match to TRBD1 covers 8 bases. The CDR3 has 16 amino acids. Per the germline V gene, CDR1 is LNHDA and CDR2 is SQIVND (reference sequence). V trimming: 4 bases; J trimming: 7 bases; junction bases outside the gene matches: 9. CDR3 DNA sequence: TGTGCCAGTAGTACAGAAGGACAGGGCCCAAATTCACCCCTCCACTTT. As protein: CASSTEGQGPNSPLHF.

The CDR3 coding sequence is TGTGCCACCAGTAATAGGAACACTGAAGCTTTCTTT. This encodes CATSNRNTEAFF. This chain uses TRBV24-1 with TRBJ1-1; no clear D. The germline CDR1 and CDR2 sequences are KGHDR and SFDVKD. The CDR3 has 12 residues. Trimming left V 6 bases short and J 1 base short, with 5 bases between.

This clone has just one count. This chain joins TRBV5-6 and TRBJ1-1; weak D call: TRBD1 (5 bases). Germline V gene sequence: CDR1 SGHDT, CDR2 YYEEEE. The CDR3 has 14 residues. V was shortened by 3 bases and J by 3 bases, with 12 bases between the two germline ends. CDR3 loop: CASSWRGSDTEAFF. In DNA form, the CDR3 reads TGTGCCAGCAGCTGGAGGGGTTCGGACACTGAAGCTTTCTTT.

This clone has just one count. At the DNA level, this CDR3 is encoded by other sequences in the same sample as well. The V call is TRBV18, the J call TRBJ1-1; weak D call: TRBD1 (6 bases). CDR3 size: 14 residues. Germline lookup yields CDR1 KGHSH and CDR2 LQKENI. Trimming cost V 3 bases and J 0 bases, with 8 bases left between them. CDR3 sequence (DNA): TGTGCCAGCTCACCGGGACAATTGAACACTGAAGCTTTCTTT. Its protein is CASSPGQLNTEAFF.

The chain employs TRBV3-1 (or the pseudogene TRBV3-2) and TRBJ2-7, with D perhaps matching TRBD2 (7 bases). From germline, CDR1 is LGHDT and CDR2 YNNKEL (reference sequence). The V end lost 3 bases, the J end lost 3 bases, and 18 bases lay between the germline ends. CDR3 length: 16 amino acids. The CDR3 DNA is TGTGCCAGCAGCCAGGTAAGGCGGGGGCCGTTCTACGAGCAGTACTTC. This translates into CASSQVRRGPFYEQYF.

This clone was found many times. The V and J genes are TRBV7-9 and TRBJ1-4; no clear D gene. This CDR3 has 15 residues. V lost 5 bases, J lost 0 bases, and 10 bases lay in between. Germline CDR1 is SEHNR and CDR2 is FQNEAQ (reference sequence). CDR3 region: CASSIPGSTNEKLFF. DNA of the CDR3: TGTGCCAGCAGCATACCAGGATCAACTAATGAAAAACTGTTTTTT.

The rearrangement links TRBV6-5 to TRBJ1-1; TRBD1 agrees at 7 bases. The CDR3 runs 14 residues. V gave up 5 bases and J gave up 1 base; unmatched junction bases: 4. Germline V gene data show CDR1 as MNHEY and CDR2 as SVGAGI. CDR3 sequence (DNA): TGTGCCAGCAGTATGTCAGGGGGGAACACTGAAGCTTTCTTT. It specifies CASSMSGGNTEAFF.

This chain connects TRBV7-2 to TRBJ2-7; 9 nucleotides match TRBD1. Losses at the gene ends were 3 bases for V and 6 bases for J; bases not matched to a gene: 12. CDR3 length: 16 amino acids. Germline CDR1 is SGHTA and CDR2 is FQGNSA. CDR3 coding DNA: TGTGCCAGCAGCTTCCAGGGACAGGGAACGCCCTCCGAGCAGTACTTC. As protein: CASSFQGQGTPSEQYF.

The chain is built from TRBV29-1 and TRBJ1-2; D gene unclear. The V gene lost 0 bases and the J gene lost 3 bases, with 8 bases spanning the gap. This CDR3 spans 13 amino acids. Germline V gene lookup returns CDR1 SQVTM and CDR2 ANQGSEA. The CDR3 DNA reads as TGCAGCGTTGAAGATGCGGATTACTATGGCTACACCTTC. The encoded protein is CSVEDADYYGYTF.

This sequence joins TRBV7-8 and TRBJ1-3; perhaps TRBD1 as D (6 bases). V was trimmed by 1 base and J by 6 bases, leaving 7 bases between them. CDR1 and CDR2 from the germline V gene are SGHVS and FQNEAQ. This CDR3 spans 13 amino acids. The chain's CDR3 is CASSLDRANTIYF. DNA for the CDR3: TGTGCCAGCAGCTTAGACAGGGCAAACACCATATATTTT. Using reference TRBV7-8 and TRBJ1-3 for the parts outside the CDR3, the full variable domain is GAGVSQSPRYKVAKRGQDVALRCDPISGHVSLFWYQQALGQGPEFLTYFQNEAQLDKSGLPSDRFFAERPEGSVSTLKIQRTQQEDSAVYLCASSLDRANTIYFGEGSWLTVV.

The V and J genes are TRBV6-1 and TRBJ1-5; no firm D call. Germline CDR1 MNHNS, CDR2 SASEGT. The CDR3 sequence is 16 residues long. Trimming took 2 bases from V and 4 from J, leaving 15 bases between them. CDR3 in amino acids: CASSEYARVRNQPQHF. The CDR3 DNA reads TGTGCCAGCAGTGAATATGCGCGGGTACGGAATCAGCCCCAGCATTTT.